A single sample gave rise to the 29 T cell receptor beta chains below, sequenced in a study of blood T cells in healthy people across ages. It was with a sample-barcoded 5' primer and a J-beta primer mix that a second PCR of about 6 to 12 cycles was run. TCRdb redid the calling of the 5' RACE reads with MiXCR, one entry per CDR3 protein. Of some 700,000 distinct CDR3 sequences detected, roughly 20% appear once; the ten largest clones hold around 21%. The sequenced sample consisted of blood. The source of these receptors is a man aged 70-80 years in good health.

This clonotype was observed a handful of times. The chain uses TRBV11-2 and TRBJ1-3; D gene ambiguous. V was trimmed by 5 bases and J by 2 bases, leaving 22 bases between them. CDR1 SGHAT and CDR2 FQNNGV come from the germline V gene. The CDR3 extends over 18 amino acids. The CDR3 DNA sequence: TGTGCCAGCAGCCAAAGCCGAGGTCGGGCCCCCCCTGGAAACACCATATATTTT. Protein product: CASSQSRGRAPPGNTIYF.

The chain uses TRBV11-2 and TRBJ2-7, with D perhaps matching TRBD1 (6 bases). V dropped 2 bases and J dropped 0 bases, with 11 bases sitting between them. The CDR3 contains 15 residues. Germline V lookup: CDR1 SGHAT, CDR2 FQNNGV. The CDR3 DNA sequence: TGTGCCAGCAGCTTAACGCAGGGGCACTCCTACGAGCAGTACTTC. Protein: CASSLTQGHSYEQYF. Using reference TRBV11-2 and TRBJ2-7 for the parts outside the CDR3, the full variable domain is EAGVAQSPRYKIIEKRQSVAFWCNPISGHATLYWYQQILGQGPKLLIQFQNNGVVDDSQLPKDRFSAERLKGVDSTLKIQPAKLEDSAVYLCASSLTQGHSYEQYFGPGTRLTVT.

The chain links TRBV5-1 to TRBJ1-4; D perhaps matches TRBD1 (6 bases). The ends were cut back, 0 bases at V and 9 bases at J, with 15 bases in the middle. This CDR3 region has 15 residues. CDR1 SGHRS and CDR2 YFSETQ come from the germline V gene. The CDR3 DNA reads as TGCGCCAGCAGCTTGGGGGGCAGGGGAGATAAAAAACTGTTTTTT. This encodes CASSLGGRGDKKLFF.

The rearrangement joins TRBV7-7 to TRBJ1-4; 11 nucleotides line up with TRBD1. The CDR3 is 16 residues long. The V and J ends lost 5 bases and 9 bases, in that order; junction bases with no gene match: 11. Germline values: CDR1 SSHAT, CDR2 FNYEAQ (reference sequence). Here the CDR3 DNA reads TGTGCCAGCAGCCCCGATACCGGGACAGGGGGTCAAAAACTGTTTTTT. It codes for CASSPDTGTGGQKLFF.

The gene calls are TRBV11-3 and TRBJ2-1; 13 bases fit TRBD2. The CDR3 sequence is 16 residues long. From germline, CDR1 is SGHNT and CDR2 YENEEA. The trim removed 4 bases at V and 12 bases at J, leaving 12 bases unmatched. CDR3 in amino acids: CASSYRRLAGGLAQFF. The DNA for the CDR3 is TGTGCCAGCAGCTATCGCAGACTAGCGGGAGGTCTTGCGCAGTTCTTC.

The rearrangement uses TRBV20-1 and TRBJ1-4; TRBD1 matches 9 bases. With 5 bases clipped from V and 0 bases from J, the junction kept 10 bases outside the gene matches. The CDR3 has 17 residues. Germline CDR1 and CDR2: DFQATT and SNEGSKA (reference sequence). As DNA, the CDR3 is TGCAGTGCTCGGGCCGGGACAGGGTATGCAACTAATGAAAAACTGTTTTTT. Its protein is CSARAGTGYATNEKLFF.

The CDR3 is CASSLLSGSSYNEQFF. The CDR3 DNA follows: TGTGCCAGCAGTCTCCTTAGCGGGAGCTCCTACAATGAGCAGTTCTTC. The chain links TRBV25-1 to TRBJ2-1; 9 bases line up with TRBD2. J lost 0 bases, V lost 5 bases, and 5 bases had no gene match. The CDR3 length is 16 residues. The V gene's germline CDR1 is MGHDK and CDR2 SYGVNS.

The chain carries TRBV7-6 and TRBJ2-7, with 8 positions matching TRBD1. The CDR3 totals 16 residues. Germline values: CDR1 SGHVS, CDR2 FNYEAQ. V shed 5 bases and J 2 bases; nucleotides not matched to a gene: 11. CDR3: CASSAQTGALTYEQYF. CDR3 coding DNA: TGTGCCAGCAGCGCGCAGACAGGGGCCCTAACCTACGAGCAGTACTTC.

The sample holds many counts of this clonotype. CDR3 nucleotide sequence: TGTGCCAGCAGCCACCGACTAGCGGCGTTCTCCTACAATGAGCAGTTCTTC. Translation gives CASSHRLAAFSYNEQFF. This chain connects TRBV7-2 to TRBJ2-1; 9 bases fit TRBD2. Germline loops: CDR1 SGHTA, CDR2 FQGNSA. The J segment lost 0 bases and the V segment lost 5 bases, leaving 8 bases of the junction unmatched. The CDR3 runs 17 residues.

This clonotype has a handful of counts. The V call is TRBV3-1, the J call TRBJ2-7; 8 bases are shared with TRBD2. The CDR3 consists of 24 residues. Germline values: CDR1 LGHDT, CDR2 YNNKEL (reference sequence). Here the CDR3 reads CASSHSGSGQKGKKLTSGPYEQYV. CDR3 bases: TGTGCCAGTAGCCATTCCGGGAGTGGACAGAAAGGAAAAAAGCTAACTAGCGGCCCCTACGAGCAGTACGTC.

This clonotype has only a few counts. V gene TRBV12-3 or TRBV12-4 combines with J gene TRBJ1-2, with a possible D match to TRBD1 (5 bases). The CDR3 runs 13 residues. V shed 5 bases and J shed 4 bases, with 11 bases lying between them. CDR3 in amino acids: CASSDTGLYGYTF. DNA of the CDR3: TGTGCCAGCAGTGATACAGGCCTCTATGGCTACACCTTC.

The rearrangement links TRBV6-2 or TRBV6-3 to TRBJ2-1; TRBD2 agrees at 12 bases. The V and J ends lost 5 bases and 15 bases, in that order; junction bases with no gene match: 23. This CDR3 region has 18 residues. The germline gives CDR1 MNHEY, CDR2 SVGEGT. This chain's CDR3 is CASSEGQLAGGPSGNSFF. CDR3 in DNA: TGTGCCAGCAGTGAGGGACAGCTAGCGGGAGGGCCAAGTGGGAATTCGTTCTTC.

In its sample, this clonotype was seen a few times. The chain links TRBV5-6 to TRBJ2-1; TRBD1 matches 9 bases. CDR3 length: 19 amino acids. V lost 4 bases, J lost 5 bases, and 19 bases stayed unmatched. Germline V gene data show CDR1 as SGHDT and CDR2 as YYEEEE. The CDR3 bases are TGTGCCAGCAGCACCCCCCGGGACAGGGTTGGACTTAGTGACAATGAGCAGTTCTTC. Its translation: CASSTPRDRVGLSDNEQFF.

V is TRBV12-3 or TRBV12-4 and J is TRBJ1-2; D might be TRBD1 (6 bases). Trimming pared 3 bases from V and 5 bases from J, leaving 16 bases between. There are 15 residues in the CDR3. In DNA, the CDR3 is TGTGCCAGCAGTTTCTCATCGGACAGCTCTTATGGCTACACCTTC. It translates to CASSFSSDSSYGYTF.

This clonotype has a handful of counts. The chain carries TRBV12-3 or TRBV12-4 and TRBJ1-2, with a weak D call TRBD1 (5 bases). This CDR3 is built from 12 residues. Trimming cost V 4 bases and J 7 bases, with 10 bases left between them. CDR3 amino acids: CASSSDQGGYTF. The CDR3 DNA sequence: TGTGCCAGCAGTTCGGACCAGGGTGGCTACACCTTC.

The CDR3 spells CASTRDRTGDTQYF. CDR3 coding DNA: TGTGCCAGCACTAGGGACAGGACGGGAGATACGCAGTATTTT. This rearrangement joins TRBV11-2 to TRBJ2-3, with TRBD1 identical over 8 bases. The CDR3 is 14 residues long. CDR1 is SGHAT and CDR2 is FQNNGV in the germline V gene. The junction had 8 bases not matched to a gene; V was cut back by 7 bases and J by 5 bases.

Only a few counts were recorded for this clonotype. The chain links TRBV20-1 to TRBJ1-4; D not certain. V was clipped by 4 bases and J by 8 bases, with 20 bases between them. Germline CDR1 reads DFQATT; CDR2 reads SNEGSKA (reference sequence). CDR3 length: 15 residues. This chain's CDR3 is CSAKLGAGGLEKLFF. DNA for the CDR3: TGCAGTGCTAAGCTTGGTGCCGGAGGGTTGGAAAAACTGTTTTTT.

The chain uses TRBV6-2 or TRBV6-3 and TRBJ1-5; 10 nucleotides line up with TRBD1. J gave up 2 bases and V 0 bases, and 10 bases lay outside the gene matches. Germline loops: CDR1 MNHEY, CDR2 SVGEGT. This CDR3 spans 19 amino acids. CDR3 protein: CASSYSPGQGFGGNQPQHF. CDR3 nucleotide sequence: TGTGCCAGCAGTTACTCACCGGGACAGGGGTTTGGTGGCAATCAGCCCCAGCATTTT.

V gene TRBV20-1 combines with J gene TRBJ2-7; maybe TRBD2 (7 bases). V was pared by 5 bases and J by 0 bases, with 17 bases between. This CDR3 spans 15 amino acids. The germline V gene has CDR1 DFQATT and CDR2 SNEGSKA (reference sequence). The CDR3 sequence is CSAPGGRTSSYEQYF. CDR3 DNA: TGCAGTGCTCCGGGGGGCAGAACGAGCTCCTACGAGCAGTACTTC.

V gene TRBV2 combines with J gene TRBJ1-1; D is perhaps TRBD1 (6 bases). The CDR3 loop spans 15 amino acids. The ends were cut back, 4 bases at V and 5 bases at J, with 17 bases in the middle. The germline V gene encodes CDR1 SNHLY and CDR2 FYNNEI. The CDR3 DNA follows: TGTGCCAGCAGTGTCTTTAGGGGAGGGGGGACTGAAGCTTTCTTT. Encoded protein: CASSVFRGGGTEAFF.

V usage is TRBV5-1 and J usage is TRBJ2-2; 8 nucleotides line up with TRBD1. CDR1 is SGHRS and CDR2 is YFSETQ in the germline V gene. Trimming took 2 bases from V and 3 from J; bases not matched to a gene: 9. The CDR3 contains 17 residues. The CDR3 protein is CASSFKGQGSDTGELFF. The CDR3 DNA is TGCGCCAGCAGCTTCAAAGGACAGGGAAGTGACACCGGGGAGCTGTTTTTT.

The chain recombines TRBV7-9 with TRBJ1-1; D possibly corresponds to TRBD1 (5 bases). CDR1 is SEHNR and CDR2 is FQNEAQ in the germline V gene (reference sequence). Trimming left V 5 bases short and J 1 base short, with 11 bases between. The CDR3 contains 14 residues. This CDR3 reads CASSKRQGNTEAFF. For the CDR3, the DNA is TGTGCCAGCAGCAAAAGGCAGGGGAACACTGAAGCTTTCTTT.

This clonotype was seen a few times. The rearrangement uses TRBV18 and TRBJ2-3; D unresolved. In germline, CDR1 is KGHSH, CDR2 LQKENI. V dropped 5 bases and J dropped 2 bases, with 11 bases sitting between them. The CDR3 covers 14 residues. This CDR3 reads CASSSQSLTDTQYF. The CDR3 coding sequence is TGTGCCAGCTCAAGTCAGTCTCTCACAGATACGCAGTATTTT.

Of note for this clonotype: The CDR3 end shows no conserved phenylalanine or tryptophan, and so a read error is likely. V usage is TRBV29-1 and J usage is TRBJ2-3; tentatively, D is TRBD2 (5 bases). The CDR3 contains 12 residues. Per the germline V gene, CDR1 is SQVTM and CDR2 is ANQGSEA. The V and J ends lost 4 bases and 2 bases respectively, with 7 bases between them. The CDR3 sequence is CSVGEPTDTQYL. The CDR3 region has the DNA TGCAGCGTTGGGGAGCCCACAGATACGCAGTATCTT.

V and J are TRBV12-3 or TRBV12-4 and TRBJ1-5; TRBD1 matches at 7 bases. The V gene end was trimmed by 5 bases and the J gene end by 3 bases; junction bases not matched to a gene: 13. The CDR3 totals 17 residues. The CDR3 coding sequence is TGTGCCAGCAGTCTCTTAGGGGGCGCAGGTAACAATCAGCCCCAGCATTTT. It yields the protein CASSLLGGAGNNQPQHF.

The genes are TRBV25-1 and TRBJ1-2; a weak D match, TRBD1 (6 bases). This CDR3 has 13 amino acids. Trimming cost V 6 bases and J 1 base, with 9 bases left between them. CDR1 MGHDK and CDR2 SYGVNS come from the germline V gene. The CDR3 sequence: CASSTRGNYGYTF. The CDR3 region has the DNA TGTGCCAGCAGCACCAGGGGTAACTATGGCTACACCTTC.

The DNA of the CDR3 is TGTGCCAGCACCCGGACAGACGTTGGGACAGATACGCAGTATTTT. This sequence encodes CASTRTDVGTDTQYF. The chain recombines TRBV9 with TRBJ2-3; perhaps TRBD1 as D (6 bases). CDR1 and CDR2 from the germline V gene are SGDLS and YYNGEE. CDR3 length equals 15 residues. The V end was cut by 6 bases, the J end by 3 bases, with 17 bases between.

The table lists this clonotype with many counts. The chain is built from TRBV9 and TRBJ1-2; the D gene is possibly TRBD1 (5 bases). Trimming removed 0 bases from V and 4 bases from J, with 7 bases in between. Per germline, CDR1 SGDLS and CDR2 YYNGEE. This CDR3 has 13 amino acids. The CDR3 spells CASSVEQGYGYTF. In nucleotides, the CDR3 is TGTGCCAGCAGCGTAGAGCAGGGCTATGGCTACACCTTC. Looking up the rest from reference TRBV9 and TRBJ1-2 gives the full variable domain: DSGVTQTPKHLITATGQRVTLRCSPRSGDLSVYWYQQSLDQGLQFLIQYYNGEERAKGNILERFSAQQFPDLHSELNLSSLELGDSALYFCASSVEQGYGYTFGSGTRLTVV.

The chain couples TRBV6-2 or TRBV6-3 to TRBJ2-4; TRBD2 agrees at 9 bases. V was clipped by 3 bases and J by 7 bases; unmatched bases: 10. Germline V lookup: CDR1 MNHEY, CDR2 SVGEGT. CDR3 size: 16 residues. The DNA for the CDR3 is TGTGCCAGCAGTTATAGAGGCGGGAGGGTTCCGAACATTCAGTACTTC. It encodes CASSYRGGRVPNIQYF.